The rows below give T cell receptor beta chains drawn from one sample of a study of T cells expressing NK-cell markers. TCRdb reanalyzed the 5' RACE reads and collapses them to one entry per CDR3 protein, without DNA. The table for this sample gives fewer than 550,000 distinct CDR3 sequences. Sequenced material: blood T cells: a sorted CD56 or NKG2C T cell subset, CD4+ or CD8+ T cells, or bulk PBMC T cells (not recorded which). Receptor source: a woman in her forties or fifties in good health. Both conserved end residues are part of each CDR3.

>TRBJ1-2|TRBV11-1
CASSGRDRNYGYTF
>TRBJ1-2|TRBV6-1
CASSEVGVGRGGYTF
>TRBJ2-7|TRBV2
CASRLAGLYEQYF
>TRBJ2-3|TRBV25-1
CASSDGGEDTQYF
>TRBJ2-3|TRBV7-8
CASSLGGGGDTQYF
>TRBJ2-1|TRBV4-2
CASSRAGYEQFF
>TRBJ2-3|TRBV5-6
CASSKLAGGSDTQYF
>TRBJ2-2|TRBV5-6
CASSFRSGRHNGELFF
>TRBJ1-3|TRBV4-1
CASSQEEPPGNTIYF
>TRBJ2-5|TRBV20-1
CSASPSEKETQYF
>TRBJ2-5|TRBV5-1
CASSLRRAGETQYF
>TRBJ1-1|TRBV10-3
CAISSRVMNTEAFF
>TRBJ1-2|TRBV30
CAWNRQGYGYTF
>TRBJ2-3|TRBV6-1
CASSERGRPSTDTQYF
>TRBJ2-2|TRBV5-1
CASSLASSRGELFF
>TRBJ2-1|TRBV12-3/TRBV12-4
CASSLWSIGQFF
>TRBJ2-1|TRBV20-1
CSARDPSWDAYNEQFF
>TRBJ1-1|TRBV12-3/TRBV12-4
CASSPGDRQAFF
>TRBJ1-1|TRBV6-5
CASSYSTAGPMNTEAFF
>TRBJ1-1|TRBV11-2
CASSWNTEAFF
>TRBJ1-2|TRBV6-5
CASSYSFSANYGYTF
>TRBJ2-1|TRBV7-9
CASSSPRQGVNEQFF
>TRBJ2-3|TRBV29-1
CSVTVGLHATDTQYF
>TRBJ2-1|TRBV12-3/TRBV12-4
CASNSGTGAPVPEQFF
>TRBJ2-2|TRBV12-3/TRBV12-4
CASSLGQVNTGELFF
>TRBJ2-1|TRBV9
CASSASTQRGEQFF
>TRBJ2-5|TRBV7-9
CASSLLSGHPGETQYF
>TRBJ1-1|TRBV3-1
CASSQVMGGRGQGAAFKAFF
>TRBJ2-3|TRBV9
CASSPRGLAYSDTQYF
>TRBJ1-1|TRBV5-1
CASLGTGGNTEAFF
>TRBJ2-1|TRBV5-1
CASSMQTSGRWVEQFF
>TRBJ1-1|TRBV28
CASSGGLGIGMNTEAFF
>TRBJ2-3|TRBV11-2
CASSLGTATDTQYF